The 19 T cell receptor beta chains in this list originate from one sample, sequenced in a study of blood T cell repertoires in COVID-19. The repertoire was sequenced with immunoSEQ multiplex PCR; TCRdb's copy has only in-frame clones and lacks some. This table holds hundreds of thousands of clones, about 91% found once. The source material was PBMCs or T cells enriched from blood (not recorded which). These receptors were taken from a woman aged 18-35 years who had recovered from COVID-19.

The chain carries TRBV2 and TRBJ2-7; 9 bases agree with TRBD2. Germline values: CDR1 SNHLY, CDR2 FYNNEI. The CDR3 loop spans 13 amino acids. With V trimmed by 10 bases and J by 6 bases, 10 bases remained unmatched. CDR3 in amino acids: CATFRTSDTEQYF. The CDR3 DNA sequence: TGTGCCACCTTTCGGACTAGCGATACCGAGCAGTACTTC.

The rearrangement uses TRBV6-5 and TRBJ1-1, with D maybe TRBD1 (6 bases). Germline V gives CDR1 MNHEY, CDR2 SVGAGI. This CDR3 region has 11 residues. Trimming took off 10 bases at V and 7 bases at J, with 13 bases between the two ends. The CDR3 coding sequence is TGTGCCACCCACAGGGATTTTGAAGCTTTCTTT. Translating it yields CATHRDFEAFF.

This chain joins TRBV4-3 and TRBJ1-2; the match to TRBD1 covers 9 bases. The CDR3 has 19 residues. Germline loops: CDR1 LGHNA, CDR2 YSLEER. V lost 4 bases and J lost 6; bases outside the gene matches: 21. This CDR3 reads CASSLLLRDRVLGVDGYTF. The CDR3, as DNA: TGCGCCAGCAGCCTCCTCCTCCGGGACAGGGTTCTAGGAGTGGATGGCTACACCTTC.

The table lists this clone with a count of one. The V gene is TRBV11-2, the J gene TRBJ1-1; D might be TRBD1 (6 bases). The ends were cut back, 5 bases at V and 4 bases at J, with 11 bases in the middle. Germline lookup yields CDR1 SGHAT and CDR2 FQNNGV. This CDR3 comprises 13 residues. The DNA of the CDR3 is TGTGCCAGCAGCCACAGGGATGGCACTGAAGCTTTCTTT. Protein sequence: CASSHRDGTEAFF.

This chain links TRBV7-2 with TRBJ1-6, with 7 bases aligning to TRBD1. Germline CDR1 is SGHTA and CDR2 is FQGNSA. The V gene end was trimmed by 5 bases and the J gene end by 7 bases; junction bases not matched to a gene: 8. This CDR3 is 15 amino acids long. In DNA form, the CDR3 reads TGTGCCAGCAGCCACAGGGGCCTGAGGAATTCACCCCTCCACTTT. The encoded protein is CASSHRGLRNSPLHF.

The genes are TRBV7-3 and TRBJ1-5; D ambiguous. The CDR3 has 12 amino acids. The V and J ends lost 5 bases and 0 bases respectively, with 2 bases between them. Germline CDR1 is SGHTA and CDR2 is FQGTGA. CDR3 sequence reads: CASSHSNQPQHF. CDR3 coding DNA: TGTGCCAGCAGCCATAGCAATCAGCCCCAGCATTTT.

Only one count was recorded for this clone. The chain combines TRBV6-5 with TRBJ1-2; D possibly corresponds to TRBD1 (5 bases). V was shortened by 5 bases and J by 0 bases, with 13 bases between the two germline ends. The CDR3 length is 15 residues. Germline CDR1 reads MNHEY; CDR2 reads SVGAGI. As DNA, the CDR3 is TGTGCCAGCAGTCCCCGGCAGGGCTCTAACTATGGCTACACCTTC. Amino acids: CASSPRQGSNYGYTF.

This chain joins TRBV5-1 and TRBJ1-6; unclear D gene. This CDR3 comprises 12 residues. Trimming shortened V by 2 bases and J by 8 bases, and 5 bases separated the two germline ends. Looked up from germline, CDR1 is SGHRS and CDR2 is YFSETQ. The CDR3 DNA reads TGCGCCAGCAGCTTTGCGGATTCACCCCTCCACTTT. Protein sequence: CASSFADSPLHF.

The chain recombines TRBV11-2 with TRBJ1-6; perhaps TRBD1 as D (5 bases). There are 14 residues in the CDR3. Germline V gene sequence: CDR1 SGHAT, CDR2 FQNNGV. V was clipped by 4 bases and J by 9 bases, with 13 bases between them. The CDR3 sequence is CASSSVGGTSPLHF. As DNA, the CDR3 is TGTGCCAGCAGCTCCGTCGGGGGGACTTCACCCCTCCACTTT. Combining the CDR3 with reference TRBV11-2 and TRBJ1-6 gives the whole variable domain EAGVAQSPRYKIIEKRQSVAFWCNPISGHATLYWYQQILGQGPKLLIQFQNNGVVDDSQLPKDRFSAERLKGVDSTLKIQPAKLEDSAVYLCASSSVGGTSPLHFGNGTRLTVT.

The genes are TRBV5-4 and TRBJ2-5; a weak D match, TRBD2 (6 bases). V was pared by 0 bases and J by 5 bases, with 26 bases between. This CDR3 region has 19 residues. Germline values: CDR1 SGHNT, CDR2 YYREEE (reference sequence). The CDR3 here is CASSLGIPQEGKHRETQYF. In DNA form, the CDR3 reads TGTGCCAGCAGCTTGGGTATACCTCAGGAGGGGAAGCATCGGGAGACCCAGTACTTC. Filled out from reference TRBV5-4 and TRBJ2-5, the complete variable domain reads ETGVTQSPTHLIKTRGQQVTLRCSSQSGHNTVSWYQQALGQGPQFIFQYYREEENGRGNFPPRFSGLQFPNYSSELNVNALELDDSALYLCASSLGIPQEGKHRETQYFGPGTRLLVL.

This chain links TRBV7-9 with TRBJ1-1; D gene uncertain. In germline, CDR1 is SEHNR, CDR2 FQNEAQ (reference sequence). V was shortened by 6 bases and J by 1 base, with 9 bases between the two germline ends. The CDR3 has 13 residues. This CDR3 is CASREERNTEAFF. The CDR3 nucleotides are TGTGCCAGCAGGGAGGAACGGAACACTGAAGCTTTCTTT.

The J gene is TRBJ1-1, the V gene TRBV4-3; D is unresolved. In germline, CDR1 is LGHNA, CDR2 YSLEER. CDR3 size: 13 residues. Trimming took 1 base from V and 5 from J, leaving 8 bases between them. The chain's CDR3 is CASSQGPETEAFF. The CDR3 DNA reads TGCGCCAGCAGCCAAGGCCCCGAGACTGAAGCTTTCTTT.

This chain uses TRBV6-5 with TRBJ2-1; 7 positions agree with TRBD2. The CDR3 length is 14 residues. Germline values: CDR1 MNHEY, CDR2 SVGAGI. With 10 bases clipped from V and 6 bases from J, the junction kept 12 bases outside the gene matches. CDR3: CATRLAVVGNEQFF. The CDR3 bases are TGTGCCACGCGACTAGCAGTTGTGGGCAATGAGCAGTTCTTC.

The J gene is TRBJ2-1, the V gene TRBV10-2; 8 positions agree with TRBD2. This CDR3 has 16 amino acids. Germline CDR1 WSHSY, CDR2 SAAADI. V gave up 7 bases and J gave up 7 bases; unmatched junction bases: 15. CDR3 sequence: CASTYFSGGPRNEQFF. The CDR3 DNA reads TGCGCCAGCACTTACTTCTCGGGAGGGCCTCGTAATGAGCAGTTCTTC.

Only a few counts were recorded for this clone. Here the CDR3 reads CASRQERGVTGELFF. CDR3 coding DNA: TGTGCCAGCAGACAAGAGCGGGGGGTCACCGGGGAGCTGTTTTTT. The J gene is TRBJ2-2, the V gene TRBV7-6; 9 bases align to TRBD2. Germline assignment: CDR1 SGHVS and CDR2 FNYEAQ. This CDR3 has 15 residues. The V gene end was trimmed by 6 bases and the J gene end by 4 bases; junction bases not matched to a gene: 6. Full variable domain (outside the CDR3, taken from reference TRBV7-6 and TRBJ2-2): GAGVSQSPRYKVTKRGQDVALRCDPISGHVSLYWYRQALGQGPEFLTYFNYEAQQDKSGLPNDRFSAERPEGSISTLTIQRTEQRDSAMYRCASRQERGVTGELFFGEGSRLTVL.

V usage is TRBV6-5 and J usage is TRBJ1-2, with TRBD1 as a possible D gene (6 bases). The germline V gene encodes CDR1 MNHEY and CDR2 SVGAGI. V was cut by 10 bases and J by 1 base, with 16 bases left in between. CDR3 length equals 14 residues. CDR3 nucleotides: TGTGCCACACAGGGTTCAGGGGTTAACTATGGCTACACCTTC. Translating it yields CATQGSGVNYGYTF.

V usage is TRBV2 and J usage is TRBJ1-5; D is perhaps TRBD1 (5 bases). V was clipped by 8 bases and J by 5 bases, with 16 bases between them. Germline V gene sequence: CDR1 SNHLY, CDR2 FYNNEI. The CDR3 covers 14 residues. CDR3 sequence reads: CASQGGAYYQPQHF. The CDR3 DNA reads TGTGCCAGCCAGGGAGGGGCTTATTATCAGCCCCAGCATTTT.

The rearrangement joins TRBV5-1 to TRBJ2-7, with 7 bases that match TRBD1. CDR1 is SGHRS, CDR2 YFSETQ, per germline. The CDR3 spans 16 residues. Germline trimming cut 4 bases from V and 0 bases from J; bases unmatched to any gene: 10. The CDR3 spells CASSELGQVNSYEQYF. The CDR3 region has the DNA TGCGCCAGCAGCGAGCTAGGACAGGTTAACTCCTACGAGCAGTACTTC.

The V gene is TRBV24-1, the J gene TRBJ2-2; 7 bases match TRBD1. The CDR3 has 17 amino acids. V was clipped by 3 bases and J by 5 bases; unmatched bases: 11. From germline, CDR1 is KGHDR and CDR2 SFDVKD. Here the CDR3 reads CATSDRRQGRWTGELFF. The CDR3 region has the DNA TGTGCCACCAGTGATCGCCGACAGGGTCGCTGGACCGGGGAGCTGTTTTTT.